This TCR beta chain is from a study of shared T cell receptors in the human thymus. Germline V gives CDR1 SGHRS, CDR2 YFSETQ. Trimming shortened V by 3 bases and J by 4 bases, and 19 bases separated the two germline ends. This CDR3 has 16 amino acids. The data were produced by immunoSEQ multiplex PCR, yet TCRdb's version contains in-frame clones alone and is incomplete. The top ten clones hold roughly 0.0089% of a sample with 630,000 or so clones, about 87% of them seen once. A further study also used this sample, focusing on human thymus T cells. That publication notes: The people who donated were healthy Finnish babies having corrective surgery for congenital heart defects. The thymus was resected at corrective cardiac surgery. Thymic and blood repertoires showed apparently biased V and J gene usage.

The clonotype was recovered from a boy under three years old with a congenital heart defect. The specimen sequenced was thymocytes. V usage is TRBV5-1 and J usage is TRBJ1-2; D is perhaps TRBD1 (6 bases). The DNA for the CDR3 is TGCGCCAGCAGCTCCGGGGGAGGGGGACTAACCTATGGCTACACCTTC. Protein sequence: CASSSGGGGLTYGYTF.